The 29 T cell receptor beta chains in this list originate from one sample, sequenced in a study of cytomegalovirus exposure and HLA in healthy donors. Primers: 60 Vbeta forward and 13 Jbeta reverse. Profiling relied on immunoSEQ multiplex PCR, and the TCRdb table lists in-frame clones only, not all of them. Of some 45,000 clones in the sample, around 90% are singletons; the top ten hold about 8%. Specimen: PBMCs. These receptors were taken from a woman in her thirties or forties in good health and CMV-seropositive.

The V gene is TRBV14, the J gene TRBJ1-4; D gene ambiguous. Germline CDR1 SGHDN, CDR2 FVKESK. The CDR3 is made up of 13 amino acids. V was cut by 1 base and J by 5 bases, with 5 bases left in between. The CDR3 region has the DNA TGTGCCAGCAGCCAAGCTCCCAATGAAAAACTGTTTTTT. This translates into CASSQAPNEKLFF.

This clone occurred a few times. The CDR3 region is CASSSPGLTEAFF. The CDR3 DNA is TGTGCCAGCAGTTCGCCGGGACTTACTGAAGCTTTCTTT. This chain uses TRBV27 with TRBJ1-1; TRBD1 might be the D (5 bases). The V and J ends lost 4 bases and 5 bases respectively, with 11 bases between them. Per germline, CDR1 MNHEY and CDR2 SMNVEV (reference sequence). The CDR3 has 13 residues.

The chain employs TRBV29-1 and TRBJ1-2; D not certain. The germline V and J ends were trimmed by 4 bases and 8 bases, with 17 bases remaining between them. CDR1 SQVTM and CDR2 ANQGSEA come from the germline V gene. The CDR3 loop spans 13 amino acids. The CDR3 protein is CSVVDPALSGYTF. DNA for the CDR3: TGCAGCGTTGTAGACCCCGCACTAAGCGGCTACACCTTC.

The rearrangement links TRBV7-9 to TRBJ2-2, with D hard to call. V gave up 0 bases and J gave up 6 bases, with 14 bases separating them. CDR1 is SEHNR, CDR2 FQNEAQ, per germline (reference sequence). This CDR3 has 16 residues. This CDR3 reads CASSLAAVLSSGELFF. Here the CDR3 DNA reads TGTGCCAGCAGCTTAGCTGCGGTTCTGAGTTCCGGGGAGCTGTTTTTT. The full variable domain, completed using reference TRBV7-9 and TRBJ2-2, is DTGVSQNPRHKITKRGQNVTFRCDPISEHNRLYWYRQTLGQGPEFLTYFQNEAQLEKSRLLSDRFSAERPKGSFSTLEIQRTEQGDSAMYLCASSLAAVLSSGELFFGEGSRLTVL.

CDR3 nucleotides: TGTGCCAGTAGTCCGGTGGACAGGAACACCGGGGAGCTGTTTTTT. Residues: CASSPVDRNTGELFF. This chain connects TRBV19 to TRBJ2-2; possibly TRBD1 for D (6 bases). This CDR3 has 15 amino acids. V gave up 5 bases and J gave up 1 base, with 11 bases separating them. Germline loops: CDR1 LNHDA, CDR2 SQIVND (reference sequence).

The chain joins TRBV10-3 to TRBJ1-5; the match to TRBD1 covers 8 bases. The ends lost 0 bases at V and 1 base at J; junction bases unmatched: 11. The CDR3 sequence is 19 residues long. Germline V lookup: CDR1 ENHRY, CDR2 SYGVKD. CDR3 sequence (DNA): TGTGCCATCAGTGAGTCGAAGGGGACAGGACTTAACAGCAATCAGCCCCAGCATTTT. Translating it yields CAISESKGTGLNSNQPQHF.

V is TRBV4-1 and J is TRBJ2-5, with 7 bases lining up with TRBD2. The CDR3 is made up of 12 amino acids. Germline loops: CDR1 MGHRA, CDR2 YSYEKL. V shed 4 bases, J shed 7 bases, and the junction held 3 bases outside the gene matches. CDR3 nucleotides: TGCGCCAGCAGCCCCCCGGGGGGGACCCAGTACTTC. Its translation: CASSPPGGTQYF.

Concerning this clone itself: Mismatch with germline at one junction end may stem from a read error. The chain uses TRBV7-7 and TRBJ2-3; 8 nucleotides line up with TRBD2. Germline-derived CDR1 and CDR2 are SSHAT and FNYEAQ (reference sequence). The CDR3 loop spans 14 amino acids. CDR3 amino acids: CASSREGGTDTQYF. DNA for the CDR3: TGTGCTAGCAGCCGGGAGGGTGGCACAGATACGCAGTATTTT.

This chain links TRBV6-5 with TRBJ2-1, with 11 bases lining up with TRBD1. V shed 7 bases, J shed 15 bases, and the junction held 11 bases outside the gene matches. Germline lookup yields CDR1 MNHEY and CDR2 SVGAGI. The CDR3 extends over 13 amino acids. The CDR3 region has the DNA TGTGCCAGCACCCGCCGGACAGGGGGCTGGGGGTTCTTC. Its translation is CASTRRTGGWGFF.

This rearrangement joins TRBV14 to TRBJ1-2, with D possibly TRBD1 on 5 matching bases. The V gene lost 1 base and the J gene lost 6 bases, with 15 bases spanning the gap. The CDR3 runs 15 residues. Germline V gene data show CDR1 as SGHDN and CDR2 as FVKESK. This chain's CDR3 is CASSQVQGPTNGYTF. CDR3 coding DNA: TGTGCCAGCAGCCAAGTTCAGGGCCCCACGAATGGCTACACCTTC.

This chain links TRBV7-9 with TRBJ2-5, with TRBD2 matching 7 bases. The CDR3 totals 17 residues. V was clipped by 0 bases and J by 3 bases; unmatched bases: 10. Germline V gives CDR1 SEHNR, CDR2 FQNEAQ (reference sequence). CDR3 coding DNA: TGTGCCAGCAGCTTAGCGTTGAGACTAGCAGAAAAAGAGACCCAGTACTTC. Protein product: CASSLALRLAEKETQYF. The whole variable domain, remainder taken from reference TRBV7-9 and TRBJ2-5, is DTGVSQNPRHKITKRGQNVTFRCDPISEHNRLYWYRQTLGQGPEFLTYFQNEAQLEKSRLLSDRFSAERPKGSFSTLEIQRTEQGDSAMYLCASSLALRLAEKETQYFGPGTRLLVL.

The V call is TRBV11-2, the J call TRBJ1-1; D is undetermined. Trimming cost V 3 bases and J 3 bases, with 14 bases left between them. The germline V gene has CDR1 SGHAT and CDR2 FQNNGV. The CDR3 covers 15 residues. The CDR3 region is CASSFTTPADTEAFF. DNA for the CDR3: TGTGCCAGCAGCTTTACGACCCCGGCGGACACTGAAGCTTTCTTT.

This clone occurred once. The chain links TRBV11-3 to TRBJ2-2, with 7 nucleotides matching TRBD1. The germline CDR1 and CDR2 sequences are SGHNT and YENEEA. This CDR3 has 15 amino acids. J was trimmed by 0 bases and V by 5 bases; bases with no gene match: 3. CDR3 residues: CASSPGQANTGELFF. The CDR3 region has the DNA TGTGCCAGCAGCCCCGGACAGGCGAACACCGGGGAGCTGTTTTTT.

The chain links TRBV7-3 to TRBJ2-6; possible D gene TRBD2, 6 bases. Germline V gene sequence: CDR1 SGHTA, CDR2 FQGTGA. V gave up 3 bases and J gave up 2 bases, with 8 bases separating them. This CDR3 has 15 residues. The CDR3 region is CASSLGGAGANVLTF. Here the CDR3 DNA reads TGTGCCAGCAGCTTGGGGGGAGCTGGGGCCAACGTCCTGACTTTC.

The V call is TRBV7-9, the J call TRBJ1-1; maybe TRBD1 (5 bases). Germline values: CDR1 SEHNR, CDR2 FQNEAQ (reference sequence). Trimming shortened V by 4 bases and J by 5 bases, and 20 bases separated the two germline ends. The CDR3 has 16 residues. For the CDR3, the DNA is TGTGCCAGCAGCTCTTACCCTTTGGGGGGAATAACTGAAGCTTTCTTT. This sequence encodes CASSSYPLGGITEAFF.

The V call is TRBV28, the J call TRBJ2-5; 8 bases match TRBD1. Trimming removed 6 bases from V and 1 base from J; junction bases left unmatched: 10. Germline V gene lookup returns CDR1 MDHEN and CDR2 SYDVKM. This CDR3 has 16 residues. The CDR3 sequence: CASRQGEGFAQETQYF. CDR3 in DNA: TGTGCCAGCAGACAGGGGGAAGGGTTTGCCCAAGAGACCCAGTACTTC. Together with reference TRBV28 and TRBJ2-5, the CDR3 gives the full variable domain: DVKVTQSSRYLVKRTGEKVFLECVQDMDHENMFWYRQDPGLGLRLIYFSYDVKMKEKGDIPEGYSVSREKKERFSLILESASTNQTSMYLCASRQGEGFAQETQYFGPGTRLLVL.

The rearrangement uses TRBV5-1 and TRBJ2-7; 11 bases fit TRBD1. The germline CDR1 and CDR2 sequences are SGHRS and YFSETQ. The CDR3 totals 14 residues. The J segment lost 5 bases and the V segment lost 6 bases, leaving 7 bases of the junction unmatched. CDR3 loop: CASNLGTGGDEQYF. CDR3 DNA sequence: TGCGCCAGCAATTTGGGGACAGGGGGAGACGAGCAGTACTTC. Full variable domain (remainder filled in from reference TRBV5-1 and TRBJ2-7): KAGVTQTPRYLIKTRGQQVTLSCSPISGHRSVSWYQQTPGQGLQFLFEYFSETQRNKGNFPGRFSGRQFSNSRSEMNVSTLELGDSALYLCASNLGTGGDEQYFGPGTRLTVT.

The rearrangement joins TRBV9 to TRBJ2-1; TRBD1 might be the D (6 bases). Germline CDR1 and CDR2: SGDLS and YYNGEE. V was cut by 0 bases and J by 6 bases, with 16 bases left in between. This CDR3 has 16 amino acids. The CDR3 DNA follows: TGTGCCAGCAGCGTAGTCGGACAGTCTAGTCCCAATGAGCAGTTCTTC. Translating it yields CASSVVGQSSPNEQFF.

Only one count was recorded for this clone. V is TRBV28 and J is TRBJ1-4, with TRBD1 identical over 8 bases. In germline, CDR1 is MDHEN, CDR2 SYDVKM. The CDR3 sequence is 15 residues long. The ends lost 4 bases at V and 8 bases at J; junction bases unmatched: 9. DNA for the CDR3: TGTGCCAGCAGTTCGGCGGGGCAGGGGGCGGAAAAACTGTTTTTT. Encoded protein: CASSSAGQGAEKLFF. The full variable domain, its missing parts supplied by reference TRBV28 and TRBJ1-4, is DVKVTQSSRYLVKRTGEKVFLECVQDMDHENMFWYRQDPGLGLRLIYFSYDVKMKEKGDIPEGYSVSREKKERFSLILESASTNQTSMYLCASSSAGQGAEKLFFGSGTQLSVL.

The chain is built from TRBV6-4 and TRBJ2-2; a possible D gene is TRBD1 (5 bases). Trimming stripped 9 bases from V and 7 bases from J, with 15 bases between. Germline assignment: CDR1 MRHNA and CDR2 SNTAGT. The CDR3 extends over 13 amino acids. The DNA of the CDR3 is TGTGCCAGTGCGGCAGGGATGTACGGGGAGCTGTTTTTT. Protein product: CASAAGMYGELFF.

J is TRBJ1-2 and V is TRBV14, with D unclear. Germline V gene data show CDR1 as SGHDN and CDR2 as FVKESK. Trimming shortened V by 0 bases and J by 8 bases, and 13 bases separated the two germline ends. CDR3 size: 14 residues. In DNA form, the CDR3 reads TGTGCCAGCAGCCAAGATGCTAAGCTCCGCGGCTACACCTTC. This translates into CASSQDAKLRGYTF.

In this sample, this clone turned up a few times. The J gene is TRBJ1-2, the V gene TRBV5-1; weak D call: TRBD1 (6 bases). Germline V lookup: CDR1 SGHRS, CDR2 YFSETQ. The V and J ends lost 4 bases and 8 bases respectively, with 15 bases between them. The CDR3 length is 13 residues. The DNA for the CDR3 is TGCGCCAGCAGCGAATCCCGGACAGACGGCTACACCTTC. This gives the protein CASSESRTDGYTF.

The chain has TRBV9 and TRBJ1-1; D not resolved. Germline lookup yields CDR1 SGDLS and CDR2 YYNGEE. This CDR3 is 12 amino acids long. Trimming left V 1 base short and J 11 bases short, with 12 bases between. The CDR3 here is CASSVSGGYAFF. The CDR3 region has the DNA TGTGCCAGCAGCGTATCAGGAGGATATGCTTTCTTT.

The genes are TRBV15 and TRBJ1-2; no firm D call. The V and J ends lost 2 bases and 6 bases respectively, with 16 bases between them. The CDR3 extends over 15 amino acids. Germline CDR1 is LNHNV and CDR2 is YYDKDF (reference sequence). CDR3 region: CATSRTQFTQDGYTF. The CDR3 DNA follows: TGTGCCACCAGCAGAACGCAGTTTACCCAGGATGGCTACACCTTC.

The J gene is TRBJ1-1, the V gene TRBV18, with TRBD1 identical over 9 bases. This CDR3 comprises 17 residues. V lost 3 bases to trimming and J lost 0 bases; unmatched junction nucleotides: 8. Germline V gene lookup returns CDR1 KGHSH and CDR2 LQKENI. The DNA of the CDR3 is TGTGCCAGCTCACCGATGGGACAGGGCGTTTTGAACACTGAAGCTTTCTTT. Translated, it gives CASSPMGQGVLNTEAFF.

This clone was seen only once. The V and J genes are TRBV5-1 and TRBJ2-1, with TRBD2 identical over 9 bases. The junction had 4 bases not matched to a gene; V was cut back by 0 bases and J by 6 bases. This CDR3 is 15 amino acids long. Germline lookup yields CDR1 SGHRS and CDR2 YFSETQ. CDR3 sequence reads: CASSLGGSGSNEQFF. CDR3 coding DNA: TGCGCCAGCAGCTTGGGTGGTAGCGGGAGCAATGAGCAGTTCTTC.

The chain combines TRBV28 with TRBJ2-7, with 9 bases lining up with TRBD1. The germline CDR1 and CDR2 sequences are MDHEN and SYDVKM. The CDR3 has 15 residues. Trimming cost V 6 bases and J 4 bases; bases outside gene matches: 10. As DNA, the CDR3 is TGTGCCAGCAGCATAACCGGGACAGGGCGATACGAGCAGTACTTC. Protein product: CASSITGTGRYEQYF.

The rearrangement links TRBV9 to TRBJ2-1, with D perhaps matching TRBD1 (6 bases). This CDR3 is 16 amino acids long. The germline V gene has CDR1 SGDLS and CDR2 YYNGEE. Trimming stripped 3 bases from V and 3 bases from J, with 16 bases between. The CDR3 coding sequence is TGTGCCAGCAGCGCCCTTGGGGACAACCTCTACAATGAGCAGTTCTTC. This translates into CASSALGDNLYNEQFF.

This clone was observed a handful of times. The J gene is TRBJ1-2, the V gene TRBV4-2; a possible D gene is TRBD1 (5 bases). Trimming shortened V by 3 bases and J by 9 bases, and 11 bases separated the two germline ends. Per the germline V gene, CDR1 is LGHNA and CDR2 is YNFKEQ. The CDR3 has 12 residues. The DNA of the CDR3 is TGTGCCAGCAGCCAGGACAACCGCAGCTACACCTTC. This encodes CASSQDNRSYTF.